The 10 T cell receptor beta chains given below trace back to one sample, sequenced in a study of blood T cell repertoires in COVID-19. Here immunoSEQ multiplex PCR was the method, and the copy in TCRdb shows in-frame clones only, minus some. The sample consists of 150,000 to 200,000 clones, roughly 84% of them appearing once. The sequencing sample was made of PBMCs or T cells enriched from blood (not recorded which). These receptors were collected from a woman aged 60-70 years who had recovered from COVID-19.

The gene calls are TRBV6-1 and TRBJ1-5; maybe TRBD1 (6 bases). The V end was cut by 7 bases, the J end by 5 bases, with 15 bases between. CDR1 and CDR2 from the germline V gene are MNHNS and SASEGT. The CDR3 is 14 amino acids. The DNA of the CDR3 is TGTGCCAGCATTCAGGGGTCAGGGTATCAGCCCCAGCATTTT. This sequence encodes CASIQGSGYQPQHF.

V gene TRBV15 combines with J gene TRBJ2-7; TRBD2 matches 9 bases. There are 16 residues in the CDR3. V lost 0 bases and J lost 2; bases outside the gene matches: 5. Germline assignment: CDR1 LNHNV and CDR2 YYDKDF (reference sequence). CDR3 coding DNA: TGTGCCACCAGCAGAGAAGCTAGCGGGGTCCCCTACGAGCAGTACTTC. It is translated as CATSREASGVPYEQYF. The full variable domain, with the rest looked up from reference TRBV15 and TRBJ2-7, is DAMVIQNPRYQVTQFGKPVTLSCSQTLNHNVMYWYQQKSSQAPKLLFHYYDKDFNNEADTPDNFQSRRPNTSFCFLDIRSPGLGDTAMYLCATSREASGVPYEQYFGPGTRLTVT.

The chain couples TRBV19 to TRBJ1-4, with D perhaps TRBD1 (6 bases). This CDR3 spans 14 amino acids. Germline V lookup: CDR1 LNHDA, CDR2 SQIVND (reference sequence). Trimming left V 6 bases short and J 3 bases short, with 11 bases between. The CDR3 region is CASRQYRANEKLFF. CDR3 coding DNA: TGTGCCAGTAGGCAATACAGGGCTAATGAAAAACTGTTTTTT.

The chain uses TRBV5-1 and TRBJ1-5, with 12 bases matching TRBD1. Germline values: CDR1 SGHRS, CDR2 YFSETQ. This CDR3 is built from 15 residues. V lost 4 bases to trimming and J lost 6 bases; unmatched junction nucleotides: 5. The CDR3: CASSLRDRGLQPQHF. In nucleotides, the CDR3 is TGCGCCAGCAGCCTACGGGACAGGGGGCTTCAGCCCCAGCATTTT.

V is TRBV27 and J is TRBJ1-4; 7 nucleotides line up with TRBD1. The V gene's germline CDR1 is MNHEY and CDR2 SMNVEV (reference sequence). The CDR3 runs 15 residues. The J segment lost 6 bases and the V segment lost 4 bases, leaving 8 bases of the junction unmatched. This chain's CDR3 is CASSSLDRRDEKLFF. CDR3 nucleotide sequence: TGTGCCAGCAGTTCCTTGGACAGGAGGGATGAAAAACTGTTTTTT. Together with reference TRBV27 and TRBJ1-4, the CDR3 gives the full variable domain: EAQVTQNPRYLITVTGKKLTVTCSQNMNHEYMSWYRQDPGLGLRQIYYSMNVEVTDKGDVPEGYKVSRKEKRNFPLILESPSPNQTSLYFCASSSLDRRDEKLFFGSGTQLSVL.

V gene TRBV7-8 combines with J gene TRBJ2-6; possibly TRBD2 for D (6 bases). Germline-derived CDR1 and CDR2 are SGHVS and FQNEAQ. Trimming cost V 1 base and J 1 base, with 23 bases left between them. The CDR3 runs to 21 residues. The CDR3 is CASSLVAVGTSRGSGANVLTF. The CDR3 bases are TGTGCCAGCAGCTTAGTAGCCGTTGGGACTTCCCGAGGATCTGGGGCCAACGTCCTGACTTTC.

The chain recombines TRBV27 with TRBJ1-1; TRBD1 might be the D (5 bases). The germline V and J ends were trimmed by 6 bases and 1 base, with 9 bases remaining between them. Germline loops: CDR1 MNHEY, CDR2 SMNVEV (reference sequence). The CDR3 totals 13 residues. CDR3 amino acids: CASRMTANTEAFF. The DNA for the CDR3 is TGTGCCAGCAGAATGACAGCGAACACTGAAGCTTTCTTT.

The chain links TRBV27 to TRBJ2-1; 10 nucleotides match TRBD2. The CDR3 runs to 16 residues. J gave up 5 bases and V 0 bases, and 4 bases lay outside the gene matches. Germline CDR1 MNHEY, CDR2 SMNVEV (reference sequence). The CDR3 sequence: CASSLSGLAVHNEQFF. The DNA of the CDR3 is TGTGCCAGCAGTTTATCCGGACTAGCGGTTCACAATGAGCAGTTCTTC.

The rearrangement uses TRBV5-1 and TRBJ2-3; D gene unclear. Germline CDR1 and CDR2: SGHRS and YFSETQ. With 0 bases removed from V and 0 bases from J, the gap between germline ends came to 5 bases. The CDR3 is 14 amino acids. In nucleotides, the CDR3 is TGCGCCAGCAGCTTGGACAGCAGCACAGATACGCAGTATTTT. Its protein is CASSLDSSTDTQYF.

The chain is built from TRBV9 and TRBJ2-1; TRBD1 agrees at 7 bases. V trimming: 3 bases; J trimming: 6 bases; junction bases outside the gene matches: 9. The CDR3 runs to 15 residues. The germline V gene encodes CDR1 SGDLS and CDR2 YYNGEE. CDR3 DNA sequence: TGTGCCAGCAGCGCCGGGGACAGCCAGTCCAATGAGCAGTTCTTC. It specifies CASSAGDSQSNEQFF. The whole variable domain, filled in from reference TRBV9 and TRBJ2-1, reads DSGVTQTPKHLITATGQRVTLRCSPRSGDLSVYWYQQSLDQGLQFLIQYYNGEERAKGNILERFSAQQFPDLHSELNLSSLELGDSALYFCASSAGDSQSNEQFFGPGTRLTVL.